This is a list of T cell receptor beta chains from one sample in a study of shared clonotypes between healthy human individuals. Assay: immunoSEQ multiplex PCR; the TCRdb copy retains only in-frame clones and omits some. The table has more than 850,000 clones, more than 75% seen once; the top ten hold under 0.65%. Source material: memory CD4+ T cells from PBMCs. These receptors all stem from a man between 18 and 29 years old in good health. Some clones in this sample may be carry-over from other donors' samples. The CDR3 runs from the conserved cysteine through the conserved F or W. The order of the fields is J gene, V gene, D gene, clone size, CDR3 DNA, CDR3 protein. The D gene is left open where the match is weak. Where a row states a size, it is once, few, many or the class of an expanded clone; other rows omit it.

j_call: TRBJ2-3; v_call: TRBV19; d_call: -; clone_size: once; cdr3_nt: TGTGCCAGTAGTATGGGGCTATTCAACGTGGATACGCAGTATTTT; cdr3_aa: CASSMGLFNVDTQYF
j_call: TRBJ1-1; v_call: TRBV5-5; d_call: -; clone_size: -; cdr3_nt: TGTGCCAGCAGCTTGGCCGCAGGGGCAGATAAAGCTTTCTTT; cdr3_aa: CASSLAAGADKAFF
j_call: TRBJ1-6; v_call: TRBV28; d_call: -; clone_size: -; cdr3_nt: TGTGCCAGCAGCACAACGACAGGCTTGAGCTCCTATAATTCACCCCTCCACTTT; cdr3_aa: CASSTTTGLSSYNSPLHF
j_call: TRBJ1-1; v_call: TRBV5-1; d_call: -; clone_size: -; cdr3_nt: TGCGCCAGCAGCACCGAAGGGGGCACTGAAGCTTTCTTT; cdr3_aa: CASSTEGGTEAFF
j_call: TRBJ2-5; v_call: TRBV5-6; d_call: -; clone_size: -; cdr3_nt: TGTGCCAGCAGCTTGGGGCGATTCCAAGAGACCCAGTACTTC; cdr3_aa: CASSLGRFQETQYF
j_call: TRBJ2-4; v_call: TRBV2; d_call: TRBD1; clone_size: once; cdr3_nt: TGTGCCAGCACAAGGGACAGGGGGCGTCGGGGCAAAAACATTCAGTACTTC; cdr3_aa: CASTRDRGRRGKNIQYF
j_call: TRBJ2-1; v_call: TRBV25-1; d_call: -; clone_size: -; cdr3_nt: TGTGCCAGCAGCAATCCAGGGGGGGGCGCGAAGTTCTTC; cdr3_aa: CASSNPGGGAKFF
j_call: TRBJ2-1; v_call: TRBV7-9; d_call: TRBD2; clone_size: -; cdr3_nt: TGTGCCAGCAGCCTCAGCCAGATAACTAGCGTCGAGCAGTTCTTC; cdr3_aa: CASSLSQITSVEQFF
j_call: TRBJ2-7; v_call: TRBV10-3; d_call: -; clone_size: few; cdr3_nt: TGTGCCATCAGTGTCATACAGCGCGAGCAGTACTTC; cdr3_aa: CAISVIQREQYF
j_call: TRBJ2-1; v_call: TRBV7-2; d_call: -; clone_size: once; cdr3_nt: TGTGCCAGCAGCTTGACCCGGGACTCCTACAATGAGCAGTTCTTC; cdr3_aa: CASSLTRDSYNEQFF
j_call: TRBJ2-3; v_call: TRBV12-5; d_call: TRBD1; clone_size: -; cdr3_nt: TGTGCTAGTGTCCGGGACAGGGGGACAGATACGCAGTATTTT; cdr3_aa: CASVRDRGTDTQYF
j_call: TRBJ1-1; v_call: TRBV28; d_call: -; clone_size: -; cdr3_nt: TGTGCCAGCAGTTCTTATGAGCTAGCCTTAAACACTGAAGCTTTCTTT; cdr3_aa: CASSSYELALNTEAFF
j_call: TRBJ1-1; v_call: TRBV7-9; d_call: -; clone_size: -; cdr3_nt: TGTGCCAGCAGCTTGATCCGGGAAAACACTGAAGCTTTCTTT; cdr3_aa: CASSLIRENTEAFF
j_call: TRBJ2-3; v_call: TRBV5-1; d_call: -; clone_size: -; cdr3_nt: TGCGCCAGCAGCGTTCCAGGGGGGACAGATACGCAGTATTTT; cdr3_aa: CASSVPGGTDTQYF
j_call: TRBJ1-2; v_call: TRBV11-2; d_call: -; clone_size: -; cdr3_nt: TGTGCCAGCAGCTTAGTCACAGGGTCGGCTGGCTACACCTTC; cdr3_aa: CASSLVTGSAGYTF
j_call: TRBJ1-2; v_call: TRBV19; d_call: -; clone_size: -; cdr3_nt: TGTGCCAGTAGTATCCAACGGGACACCAACTATGGCTACACCTTC; cdr3_aa: CASSIQRDTNYGYTF
j_call: TRBJ1-5; v_call: TRBV2; d_call: TRBD1; clone_size: -; cdr3_nt: TGTGCCAGCAGTGTTGAAGGGGGCGAGCCCCAGCATTTT; cdr3_aa: CASSVEGGEPQHF
j_call: TRBJ1-2; v_call: TRBV18; d_call: TRBD1; clone_size: -; cdr3_nt: TGTGCCAGCTCACTACAGGGGGCTTCTAACTATGGCTACACCTTC; cdr3_aa: CASSLQGASNYGYTF
j_call: TRBJ2-5; v_call: TRBV11-2; d_call: TRBD2; clone_size: few; cdr3_nt: TGTGCCAGCAGCTTAGGACTAGCGCAAGAGACCCAGTACTTC; cdr3_aa: CASSLGLAQETQYF
j_call: TRBJ1-2; v_call: TRBV28; d_call: -; clone_size: -; cdr3_nt: TGTGCCAGCAGTTTAAGGGTTACTGGCTACACCTTC; cdr3_aa: CASSLRVTGYTF